The 16 T cell receptor beta chains reported below all come from one sample, sequenced in a study of shared clonotypes between healthy human individuals. Naive CD8 cells were CD45RO-negative, positively selected for CCR7, excluding terminally differentiated effector memory CD45RA+ cells. The repertoire was sequenced with immunoSEQ multiplex PCR; TCRdb's copy has only in-frame clones and lacks some. The table shows 550,000 to 600,000 clones, with 95% to 98% occurring only once. What was sequenced was naive CD8+ T cells sorted from blood. These receptors originate from a man aged 25-40 years in good health.

This clone was detected once. The rearrangement joins TRBV7-8 to TRBJ2-7; 9 bases are a match to TRBD1. Germline CDR1 reads SGHVS; CDR2 reads FQNEAQ. The CDR3 is made up of 15 amino acids. V lost 6 bases and J lost 6; bases outside the gene matches: 12. The CDR3 loop reads CASRRPGQGISEQYF. The DNA of the CDR3 is TGTGCCAGCAGGCGTCCGGGACAGGGCATCAGCGAGCAGTACTTC.

The chain couples TRBV5-3 to TRBJ2-7; 11 nucleotides agree with TRBD2. TRBV5-3 is noted as an ORF with a role that remains uncertain. The CDR3 runs to 18 residues. V shed 2 bases and J 3 bases; nucleotides not matched to a gene: 13. The CDR3 reads CARSLPPRTSGRIYEQYF. CDR3 coding DNA: TGTGCCAGAAGCTTACCCCCACGGACTAGCGGGCGCATCTACGAGCAGTACTTC.

This CDR3 is CSALQVSGANVLTF. Here the CDR3 DNA reads TGCAGCGCCCTACAGGTATCTGGGGCCAACGTCCTGACTTTC. The chain employs TRBV29-1 and TRBJ2-6; weak D call: TRBD1 (5 bases). V was trimmed by 7 bases and J by 1 base, leaving 11 bases between them. This CDR3 contains 14 residues. The germline gives CDR1 SQVTM, CDR2 ANQGSEA.

The chain recombines TRBV11-2 with TRBJ2-1; 7 nucleotides match TRBD1. The CDR3 is made up of 15 amino acids. The germline CDR1 and CDR2 sequences are SGHAT and FQNNGV. V trimming: 5 bases; J trimming: 4 bases; junction bases outside the gene matches: 8. The CDR3 reads CASSPWGTEYNEQFF. The CDR3 DNA is TGTGCCAGCAGCCCCTGGGGGACAGAATACAATGAGCAGTTCTTC.

J is TRBJ2-3 and V is TRBV4-3; 14 positions agree with TRBD2. V lost 6 bases to trimming and J lost 7 bases; unmatched junction nucleotides: 6. Germline-derived CDR1 and CDR2 are LGHNA and YSLEER. CDR3 length equals 15 residues. Written as DNA, the CDR3 is TGCGCCAGCAGTAGACTAGCGGGAGGGCCGAATACGCAGTATTTT. Its translation is CASSRLAGGPNTQYF.

V and J are TRBV29-1 and TRBJ2-7, with a possible D match to TRBD1 (5 bases). Germline-derived CDR1 and CDR2 are SQVTM and ANQGSEA. Between the trimmed V and J ends, which lost 8 bases and 4 bases, there was a span of 15 bases. This CDR3 has 12 amino acids. The CDR3 DNA sequence: TGCAGCTCACTGGACAACCAATACGAGCAGTACTTC. Its protein product is CSSLDNQYEQYF.

V and J are TRBV6-5 and TRBJ2-1, with TRBD2 matching over 13 bases. The CDR3 has 16 residues. Germline V gene lookup returns CDR1 MNHEY and CDR2 SVGAGI. V shed 0 bases and J 7 bases; nucleotides not matched to a gene: 3. CDR3 sequence (DNA): TGTGCCAGCAGTTACTCTTCGGGACTAGCGGGAAATGAGCAGTTCTTC. Translation gives CASSYSSGLAGNEQFF.

This clone has a single count. The chain uses TRBV27 and TRBJ2-3; 11 nucleotides align to TRBD1. The CDR3 contains 15 residues. The germline CDR1 and CDR2 sequences are MNHEY and SMNVEV (reference sequence). V trimming: 8 bases; J trimming: 5 bases; junction bases outside the gene matches: 9. The CDR3 reads CASGTRDRGLDTQYF. In nucleotides, the CDR3 is TGTGCCAGCGGAACCCGGGACAGGGGGTTAGATACGCAGTATTTT.

Here the CDR3 DNA reads TGTGCCAGCAGCTTAGAAGGGCATACTGAAGCTTTCTTT. It codes for CASSLEGHTEAFF. V gene TRBV7-6 combines with J gene TRBJ1-1; D is unresolved. CDR3 length: 13 residues. The germline CDR1 and CDR2 sequences are SGHVS and FNYEAQ. The V and J ends lost 1 base and 5 bases respectively, with 8 bases between them. Full variable domain (missing parts from reference TRBV7-6 and TRBJ1-1): GAGVSQSPRYKVTKRGQDVALRCDPISGHVSLYWYRQALGQGPEFLTYFNYEAQQDKSGLPNDRFSAERPEGSISTLTIQRTEQRDSAMYRCASSLEGHTEAFFGQGTRLTVV.

The CDR3 here is CASSSGLAAYEQYF. The CDR3 nucleotides are TGTGCCAGCAGTTCTGGACTAGCGGCCTACGAGCAGTACTTC. The V and J genes are TRBV28 and TRBJ2-7; TRBD2 matches 10 bases. After removal of 4 bases from V and 2 bases from J, the junction contained 2 bases not matched to a gene. The CDR3 length is 14 residues. CDR1 is MDHEN and CDR2 is SYDVKM in the germline V gene. Drawing the rest from reference TRBV28 and TRBJ2-7, the complete variable domain is DVKVTQSSRYLVKRTGEKVFLECVQDMDHENMFWYRQDPGLGLRLIYFSYDVKMKEKGDIPEGYSVSREKKERFSLILESASTNQTSMYLCASSSGLAAYEQYFGPGTRLTVT.

The gene calls are TRBV7-9 and TRBJ2-7; tentatively, D is TRBD2 (5 bases). Germline loops: CDR1 SEHNR, CDR2 FQNEAQ (reference sequence). Trimming removed 2 bases at V and 1 base at J, with 12 bases between. The CDR3 is 15 residues long. CDR3 bases: TGTGCCAGCAGCTTACCGGATGAGGGATCCTACGAGCAGTACTTC. This encodes CASSLPDEGSYEQYF.

As for this clone: The same CDR3 also results from other DNA sequences found in this sample. The chain links TRBV5-4 to TRBJ2-7; TRBD2 matches at 11 bases. V was clipped by 4 bases and J by 3 bases; unmatched bases: 6. This CDR3 has 15 residues. The germline CDR1 and CDR2 sequences are SGHNT and YYREEE (reference sequence). CDR3 in DNA: TGTGCCAGCAGCGAGGGGACTAGCGGAATCTACGAGCAGTACTTC. It is translated as CASSEGTSGIYEQYF.

This clone has only one observation. Other DNA variants within this sample encode the same CDR3. The chain has TRBV19 and TRBJ1-5, with 10 bases lining up with TRBD1. Germline CDR1 LNHDA, CDR2 SQIVND (reference sequence). There are 15 residues in the CDR3. V dropped 3 bases and J dropped 1; count of bases not matched to a gene: 0. The CDR3 sequence is CASSMGQGSNQPQHF. The CDR3 DNA follows: TGTGCCAGTAGTATGGGACAGGGGAGCAATCAGCCCCAGCATTTT.

The CDR3 sequence is CASSQVAGAYEQYF. Here the CDR3 DNA reads TGCGCCAGCAGCCAAGTGGCGGGCGCCTACGAGCAGTACTTC. The chain employs TRBV4-1 and TRBJ2-7; TRBD2 is a possible D gene (5 bases). V shed 1 base and J shed 2 bases, with 9 bases lying between them. CDR1 is MGHRA, CDR2 YSYEKL, per germline. This CDR3 contains 14 residues.

The V call is TRBV2, the J call TRBJ2-7; D unresolved. The germline V gene has CDR1 SNHLY and CDR2 FYNNEI. The V end lost 2 bases, the J end lost 2 bases, and 13 bases lay between the germline ends. There are 15 residues in the CDR3. This CDR3 reads CASSETFPLTYEQYF. DNA for the CDR3: TGTGCCAGCAGTGAAACGTTTCCTCTAACCTACGAGCAGTACTTC.

The chain uses TRBV5-5 and TRBJ2-7; 12 bases match TRBD2. The V segment lost 5 bases and the J segment 0 bases; nucleotides outside the gene matches: 3. The CDR3 consists of 15 residues. Germline V lookup: CDR1 SGHKS, CDR2 YYEKEE (reference sequence). CDR3 protein: CASSLLAGGSYEQYF. CDR3 sequence (DNA): TGTGCCAGCAGTCTACTAGCGGGAGGCTCCTACGAGCAGTACTTC.